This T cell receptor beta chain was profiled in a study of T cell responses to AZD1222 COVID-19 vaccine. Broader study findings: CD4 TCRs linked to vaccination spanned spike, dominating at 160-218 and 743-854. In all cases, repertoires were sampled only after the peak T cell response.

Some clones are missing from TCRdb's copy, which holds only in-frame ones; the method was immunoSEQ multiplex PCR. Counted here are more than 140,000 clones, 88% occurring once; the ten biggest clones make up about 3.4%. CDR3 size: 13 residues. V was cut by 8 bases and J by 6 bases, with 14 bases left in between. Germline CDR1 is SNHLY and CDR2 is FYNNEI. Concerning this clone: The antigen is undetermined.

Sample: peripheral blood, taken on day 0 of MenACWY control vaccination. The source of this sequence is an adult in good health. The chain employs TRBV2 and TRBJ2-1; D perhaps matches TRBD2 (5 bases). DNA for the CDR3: TGTGCCAGCTGTACGGGGTTGGGCAATGAGCAGTTCTTC. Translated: CASCTGLGNEQFF.